The clone carrying this T cell receptor beta chain was detected only once. The data originate from a study of technical replicates of blood from a few donors. V lost 7 bases to trimming and J lost 2 bases, with 13 bases between them. CDR1 SGHTS and CDR2 YDEGEE come from the germline V gene. CDR3 length: 13 amino acids. Only in-frame clones appear in the TCRdb table, and some are missing; sequencing was by immunoSEQ multiplex PCR. Here the sample spans fewer than 85,000 clones, around 90% being singletons. Sequences were obtained from T cells isolated from PBMCs. The receptor was isolated from a human donor in good health. The chain joins TRBV5-8 to TRBJ2-7; no clear D. CDR3 protein: CASQTLEAYEQYF. CDR3 nucleotide sequence: TGTGCCAGCCAGACTCTAGAAGCCTACGAGCAGTACTTC.